Sequencing of this T cell receptor (beta chain) was carried out in a study of CXCR3-negative and CXCR3-positive naive CD8 T cells. Study context: Collectively, the libraries yielded roughly 140 million TRB reads in total, at about 1.5 +/- 0.3 million per library. Overall study findings and caveats: Against CXCR3-negative naive cells, CXCR3-positive naive cells showed more hydrophobic TRB CDR3s.

This CDR3 comprises 15 residues. CDR1 and CDR2 from the germline V gene are SNHLY and FYNNEI. Each CD8+ T cell subset was flow-sorted in triplicate. Every sort contained 300,000 cells. The CD45RO-CCR7+CD27+CD95- phenotype denoted naive CD8+ T cells. 5' RACE with UMI labels generated the TRB cDNA libraries. TCRdb reanalyzed the 5' RACE reads, giving one entry per CDR3 protein sequence and no DNA. The sample has roughly 61,000 distinct CDR3 sequences; the top ten hold more than 0.5%. A remark on this clonotype: What it binds is unknown.

The receptor was derived from a human donor in good health. Some clones in this sample may be carry-over from other donors' samples. V gene TRBV2 combines with J gene TRBJ1-2; TCRdb reports TRBD1, a call that lacks DNA to check it against. Sequenced material: naive CXCR3+ CD8+ T cells from blood. The subset was: CD45RO-CCR7+CD27+CD95- naive CD8+ T cells expressing CXCR3 (TNR3+). The CDR3: CAPMTKQGIDYGYTF.